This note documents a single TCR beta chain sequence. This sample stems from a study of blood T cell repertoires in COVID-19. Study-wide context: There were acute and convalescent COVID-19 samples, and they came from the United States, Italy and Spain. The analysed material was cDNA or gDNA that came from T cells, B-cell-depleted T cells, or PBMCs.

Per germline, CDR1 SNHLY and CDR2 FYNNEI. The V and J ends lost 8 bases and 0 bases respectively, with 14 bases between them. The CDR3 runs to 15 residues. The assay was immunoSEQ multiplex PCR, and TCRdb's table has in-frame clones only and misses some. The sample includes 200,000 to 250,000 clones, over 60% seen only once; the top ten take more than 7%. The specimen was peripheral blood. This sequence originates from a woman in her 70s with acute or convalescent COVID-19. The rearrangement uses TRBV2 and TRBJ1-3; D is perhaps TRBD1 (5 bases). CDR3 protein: CASRIDSSSGNTIYF. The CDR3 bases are TGTGCCAGCCGTATTGACAGTAGCTCTGGAAACACCATATATTTT.